A single T cell receptor (beta chain) is shown here with its context. The antigen remains undetermined. The method was immunoSEQ multiplex PCR; TCRdb's version includes in-frame clones alone and lacks a portion of them. Of 120,000 to 150,000 clones listed, 70% to 90% were seen once; the top ten hold 4.5% to 6%. This sample was included in a study of Ad26.COV2.S vaccination and SARS-CoV-2 variants. Study results and caveats: Following vaccination, spike-specific CD8+ and CD4+ T cell responses reportedly exhibited substantial breadth.

This CDR3 spans 16 amino acids. CDR1 is SGHVS, CDR2 FNYEAQ, per germline. V lost 5 bases and J 5 bases, leaving 21 bases between the germline ends. The rearrangement uses TRBV7-6 and TRBJ2-5; D gene unclear. Sequences were derived from peripheral blood, sampled after recovery from COVID-19. The sequence derives from a human donor who had recovered from COVID-19. The CDR3 bases are TGTGCCAGCAGCCCCGACGGCGAGGACGAAATGGAGACCCAGTACTTC. It is translated as CASSPDGEDEMETQYF.